The following is a TCR beta chain sequence with its context. The record originates from a study of blood T cell repertoires in COVID-19. Study as a whole: Samples came from the United States, Italy and Spain, spanning acute and convalescent COVID-19. T cells, B-cell-depleted T cells, or PBMCs provided the cDNA or gDNA that served as material.

The V gene lost 0 bases and the J gene lost 12 bases, with 18 bases spanning the gap. CDR1 and CDR2 (germline): LGHNA, YSLEER. This CDR3 has 14 residues. In the original workflow: Quantification of nucleated cells was approximated via reference gene primer amplification. TCRdb keeps only in-frame clones here, not all; method: immunoSEQ multiplex PCR. That table supplies the V and J calls and clone size; D and trimming were determined from the DNA. The table records about 130,000 clones, roughly 84% of them present only once. The V call is TRBV4-3, the J call TRBJ2-7; no definite D call. What was sequenced was peripheral blood. The origin of this receptor is a woman older than 75 with acute or convalescent COVID-19. This CDR3 is CASSQDWAGTTTYF. The DNA of the CDR3 is TGCGCCAGCAGCCAAGACTGGGCAGGAACAACCACGTACTTC.